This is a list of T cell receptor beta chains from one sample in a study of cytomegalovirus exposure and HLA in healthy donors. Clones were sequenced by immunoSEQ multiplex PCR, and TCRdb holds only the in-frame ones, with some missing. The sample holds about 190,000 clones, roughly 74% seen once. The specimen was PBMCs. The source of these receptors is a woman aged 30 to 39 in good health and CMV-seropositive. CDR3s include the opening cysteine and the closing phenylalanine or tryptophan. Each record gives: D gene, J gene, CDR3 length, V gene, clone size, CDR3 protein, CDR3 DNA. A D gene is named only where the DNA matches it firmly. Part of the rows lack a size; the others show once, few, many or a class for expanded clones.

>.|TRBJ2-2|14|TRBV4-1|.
CASSYTEGSPELFF
TGCGCCAGCAGCTACACGGAGGGTTCTCCAGAGCTGTTTTTT
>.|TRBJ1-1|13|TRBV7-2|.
CASSLAQGGVAFF
TGTGCCAGCAGCTTAGCACAGGGTGGAGTAGCTTTCTTT
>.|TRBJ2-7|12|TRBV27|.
CASSFRGREQYF
TGTGCCAGCAGCTTTAGGGGTCGCGAGCAGTACTTC
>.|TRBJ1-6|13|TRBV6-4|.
CASSVTDFSPLHF
TGTGCCAGCAGTGTTACGGACTTTTCACCCCTCCACTTT
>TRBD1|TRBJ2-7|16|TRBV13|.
CASAPLAGTGGHEQYF
TGTGCCAGCGCGCCGCTGGCCGGGACAGGGGGCCACGAGCAGTACTTC
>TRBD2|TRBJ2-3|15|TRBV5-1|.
CASSLASGSTDTQYF
TGCGCCAGCAGCTTGGCTAGCGGGAGCACAGATACGCAGTATTTT
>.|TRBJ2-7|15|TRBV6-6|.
CASSYVQGIRNEQYF
TGTGCCAGCAGTTACGTCCAGGGGATTCGGAACGAGCAGTACTTC
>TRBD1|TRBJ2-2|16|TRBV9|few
CASSESRDRDIGELFF
TGTGCCAGCAGCGAAAGCCGGGACAGGGATATCGGGGAGCTGTTTTTT
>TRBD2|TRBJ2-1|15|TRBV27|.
CASSLAGGYLDEQFF
TGTGCCAGCAGTTTAGCGGGGGGCTATTTAGATGAGCAGTTCTTC
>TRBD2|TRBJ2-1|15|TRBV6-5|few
CASSPLAGVVNEQFF
TGTGCCAGCAGCCCCCTAGCGGGAGTTGTTAATGAGCAGTTCTTC
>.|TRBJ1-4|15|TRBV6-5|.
CASRAEEGGNEKLFF
TGTGCCAGCAGAGCCGAGGAGGGTGGGAATGAAAAACTGTTTTTT
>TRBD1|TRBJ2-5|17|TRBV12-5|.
CASGLVFPGGSIETQYF
TGTGCTAGTGGTTTGGTATTTCCAGGGGGCTCGATTGAGACCCAGTACTTC
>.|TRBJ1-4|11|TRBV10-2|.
CATSPSEKLFF
TGCGCCACCTCCCCCTCGGAAAAACTGTTTTTT
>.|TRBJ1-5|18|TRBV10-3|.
CAISESGGGKSLNQPQHF
TGTGCCATCAGTGAGTCAGGAGGCGGGAAATCCCTTAATCAGCCCCAGCATTTT
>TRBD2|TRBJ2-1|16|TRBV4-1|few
CASSQVAGLRGSEQFF
TGCGCCAGCAGCCAAGTAGCGGGGCTCCGGGGTAGTGAGCAGTTCTTC
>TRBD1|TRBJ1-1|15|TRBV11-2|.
CASSLGTGVGTEAFF
TGTGCCAGCAGCTTAGGGACAGGGGTGGGAACTGAAGCTTTCTTT
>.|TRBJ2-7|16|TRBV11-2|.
CASSYLPRGPSYEQYF
TGTGCCAGCAGCTACCTTCCTAGGGGTCCATCCTACGAGCAGTACTTC
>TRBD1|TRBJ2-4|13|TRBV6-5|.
CASSGTAQNIQYF
TGTGCCAGCAGCGGGACAGCCCAAAACATTCAGTACTTC
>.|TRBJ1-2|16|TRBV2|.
CASSGFQGKPNYGYTF
TGTGCCAGCAGTGGTTTTCAGGGTAAGCCTAACTATGGCTACACCTTC
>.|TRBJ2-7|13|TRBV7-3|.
CASSLNRAYEQYF
TGTGCCAGCAGCTTAAACAGAGCCTACGAGCAGTACTTC
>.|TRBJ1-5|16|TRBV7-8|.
CASSFWAETSNQPQHF
TGTGCCAGCAGCTTTTGGGCAGAAACAAGCAATCAGCCCCAGCATTTT
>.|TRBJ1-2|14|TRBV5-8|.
CASTRGQLNYGYTF
TGTGCCAGCACCCGTGGGCAGCTTAACTATGGCTACACCTTC
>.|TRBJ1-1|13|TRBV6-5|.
CASSWTANTESFF
TGTGCCAGCAGCTGGACAGCAAACACTGAATCTTTCTTT